The TCR beta chain under discussion was sequenced for a study of T-cell reconstitution after alpha-beta-depleted transplantation in children. This CDR3 contains 16 residues. Only a few counts were recorded for this clonotype. Antigen: not known. Its ends do not fully match the called genes, so a read error is possible. Unique molecular identifiers featured in how the TCRbeta library was prepared. Using its own MiXCR run on the PCR reads, TCRdb lists one record per CDR3 protein. Of around 420,000 distinct CDR3 sequences in the sample, about 17% were seen once. General study points: Roughly two months post-transplant, alpha-beta T cells reportedly originated from several hundred graft clones that had expanded. T-cell counts and diversity were attributed mostly to newly produced T cells one year after transplant.

Specimen: PBMCs, mostly from graft donor cells, collected 360 days after TCRalphabeta/CD19-depleted stem cell transplant. This receptor was identified in a boy under two years old who had a stem cell transplant for Wiskott-Aldrich syndrome, so the T cells may come from the graft donor. The chain employs TRBV12-3 or TRBV12-4 and TRBJ2-3, with 9 bases matching TRBD2. DNA for the CDR3: TGTGCCAGCAGCTTAGAGGTAGCGGGAGCTTCAGATACGCAGTATTTT. Its protein is CASSLEVAGASDTQYF.